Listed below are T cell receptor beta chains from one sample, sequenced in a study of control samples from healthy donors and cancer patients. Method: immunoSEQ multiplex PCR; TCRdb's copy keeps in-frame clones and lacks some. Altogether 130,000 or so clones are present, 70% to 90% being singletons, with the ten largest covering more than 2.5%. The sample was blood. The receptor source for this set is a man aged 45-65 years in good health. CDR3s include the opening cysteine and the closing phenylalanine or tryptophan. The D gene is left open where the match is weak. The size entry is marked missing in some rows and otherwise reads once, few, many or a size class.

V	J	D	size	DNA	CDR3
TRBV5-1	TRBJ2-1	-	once	TGCGCCAGCAGTTTACAAAACAATGAGCAGTTCTTC	CASSLQNNEQFF
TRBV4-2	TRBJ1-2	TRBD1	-	TGTGCCAGCAGCCAAGACAGGGGGTACGGCTACACCTTC	CASSQDRGYGYTF
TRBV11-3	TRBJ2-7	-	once	TGTGCCAGCAGCTTAGCAGGAACTGAGCAGTACTTC	CASSLAGTEQYF
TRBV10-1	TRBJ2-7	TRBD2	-	TGCGCCAGCAGGGAACGGACTAGCCAGGGGGAGCAGTACTTC	CASRERTSQGEQYF
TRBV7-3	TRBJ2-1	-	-	TGTGCCAGCAGCAGGGGACCCCCCCCCGAGGAGCAGTTCTTC	CASSRGPPPEEQFF
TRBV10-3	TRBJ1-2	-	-	TGTGCCATCAGTGAGTCGGGTACCTATGGCTACACCTTC	CAISESGTYGYTF
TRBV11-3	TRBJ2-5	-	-	TGTGCCAGCAGCTCTCCCGCCAGGGGAGAGACCCAGTACTTC	CASSSPARGETQYF
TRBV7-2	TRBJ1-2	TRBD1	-	TGTGCCAGCAGCTTAGCGCTGGACAGGCGAGGAGGCTACACCTTC	CASSLALDRRGGYTF
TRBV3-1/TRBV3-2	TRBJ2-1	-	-	TGTGCCAGCAGCCAAAGGGGGTCGAATGAGCAGTTCTTC	CASSQRGSNEQFF
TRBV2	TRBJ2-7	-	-	TGTGCCAGCAGTGAAGCGCTGGGCGCCAGGATTTACGAGCAGTACTTC	CASSEALGARIYEQYF
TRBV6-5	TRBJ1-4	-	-	TGTGCCAGCAGTTACGATCGGATTGCAACTAATGAAAAACTGTTTTTT	CASSYDRIATNEKLFF
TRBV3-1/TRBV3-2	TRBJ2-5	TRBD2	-	TGTGCCAGCAGCCAGCGGCTAGCGGGGGGCAGTGAGACCCAGTACTTC	CASSQRLAGGSETQYF
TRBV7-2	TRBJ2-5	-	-	TGTGCCAGCAGCCAGCAAAGGGAGACCCAGTACTTC	CASSQQRETQYF
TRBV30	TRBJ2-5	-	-	TGTGCCTGGAGTGGGGGAACGTTGAAGAGACCCCAGTACTTC	CAWSGGTLKRPQYF
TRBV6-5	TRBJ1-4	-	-	TGTGCCAGCAGGTCAACAGGGCGTAATGAAAAACTGTTTTTT	CASRSTGRNEKLFF
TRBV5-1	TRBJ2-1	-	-	TGCGCCAGCAGCCCGGGGACCGCCAATGAGCAGTTCTTC	CASSPGTANEQFF
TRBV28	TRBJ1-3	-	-	TGTGCCAGCAGTTTGATTCACCCTTTCTCTGGAAACACCATATATTTT	CASSLIHPFSGNTIYF
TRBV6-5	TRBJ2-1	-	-	TGTGCCAGCAGTTACCTGGAGGGGGGGCCAGTCAATGAGCAGTTCTTC	CASSYLEGGPVNEQFF
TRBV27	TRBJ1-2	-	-	TGTGCCAGCAGTTTGTCGGGGAGTCGCGGCTACACCTTC	CASSLSGSRGYTF
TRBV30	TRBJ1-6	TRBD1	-	TGTGCCTGGACACTAGACAGGGGAAGTTCACCCCTCCACTTT	CAWTLDRGSSPLHF
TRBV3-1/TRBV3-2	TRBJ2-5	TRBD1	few	TGTGCCAGCAGCCACCACCAGACAGGGAGCCAAGAGACCCAGTACTTC	CASSHHQTGSQETQYF
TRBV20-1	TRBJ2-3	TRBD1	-	TGCAGTGCTAGTCGCGGGACAGGGGCTAGCACAGATACGCAGTATTTT	CSASRGTGASTDTQYF
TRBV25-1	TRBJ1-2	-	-	TGTGCCAGCAGTGAAATGACGGACCTCTATGGCTACACCTTC	CASSEMTDLYGYTF
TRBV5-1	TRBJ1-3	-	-	TGCGCCAGCAGCTTGGCCCAGAGTGGATCTGGAAACACCATATATTTT	CASSLAQSGSGNTIYF
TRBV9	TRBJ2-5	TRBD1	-	TGTGCCAGCAGCGTAGGGGACAGGGGATCAACCCAGTACTTC	CASSVGDRGSTQYF
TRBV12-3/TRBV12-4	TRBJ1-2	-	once	TGTGCCAGCAGTGTTCGGGGCGGATATGGCTACACCTTC	CASSVRGGYGYTF
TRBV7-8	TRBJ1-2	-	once	TGTGCCAGCAGCAGCCCCGGGACCAGGCTTGGCTACACCTTC	CASSSPGTRLGYTF
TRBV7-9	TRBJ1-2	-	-	TGTGCCAGCAGCCCAGCTTCTGCAGGGTCTCCCTATGGCTACACCTTC	CASSPASAGSPYGYTF
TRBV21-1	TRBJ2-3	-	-	TGTGCCATTATCGTAGGGCGGACTAATACGCAGTATTTT	CAIIVGRTNTQYF
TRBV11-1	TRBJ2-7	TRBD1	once	TGTGCCAGCAGCGCCGGGACAGGGCTTTACGAGCAGTACTTC	CASSAGTGLYEQYF
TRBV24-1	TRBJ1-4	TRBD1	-	TGTGCCACCAGTGATTCTCGACAGGGAATTAAAAAACTGTTTTTT	CATSDSRQGIKKLFF
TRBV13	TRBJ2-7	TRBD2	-	TGTGCCAGCAGCTTAGCCGGTCAGGGGACTAGCGGGGGTCTTTACGAGCAGTACTTC	CASSLAGQGTSGGLYEQYF
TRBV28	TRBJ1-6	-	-	TGTGCCAGCAGCCTTCTCACAGGGAGCGATGTTTCACCCCTCCACTTT	CASSLLTGSDVSPLHF
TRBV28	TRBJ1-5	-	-	TGTGCCAGCAGTTTAGACGGAACCAATCAGCCCCAGCATTTT	CASSLDGTNQPQHF